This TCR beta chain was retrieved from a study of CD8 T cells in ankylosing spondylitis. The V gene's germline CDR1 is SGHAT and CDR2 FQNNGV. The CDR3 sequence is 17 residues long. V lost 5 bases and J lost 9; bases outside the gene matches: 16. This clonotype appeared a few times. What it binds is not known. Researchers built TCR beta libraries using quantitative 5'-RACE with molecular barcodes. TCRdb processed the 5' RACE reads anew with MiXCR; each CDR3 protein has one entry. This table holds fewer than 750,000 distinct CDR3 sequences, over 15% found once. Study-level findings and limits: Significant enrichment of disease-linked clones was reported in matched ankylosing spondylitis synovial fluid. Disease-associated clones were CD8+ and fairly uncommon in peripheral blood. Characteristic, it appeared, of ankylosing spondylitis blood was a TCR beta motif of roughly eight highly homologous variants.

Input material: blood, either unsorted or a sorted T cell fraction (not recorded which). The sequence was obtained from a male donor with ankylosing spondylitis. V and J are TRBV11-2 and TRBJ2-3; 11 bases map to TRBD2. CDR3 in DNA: TGTGCCAGCAGCCCTTTGACCACCCTAGCGGGAGGAGGGACGCAGTATTTT. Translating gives CASSPLTTLAGGGTQYF.